This TCR beta chain was documented in a study of spatial heterogeneity in lung cancer (dated by TCRdb to the late 2010s). A note on the overall study: Beta-chain transcripts were consistently detected in greater numbers than alpha-chain transcripts, which likely reflected higher beta-chain transcript abundance. In the raw uncorrected reads, each unique combination of TCR and UMI appeared on average more than ten times. In non-small cell lung cancer, the study quantitatively compared TCR alpha and beta repertoires across several tumor regions, matched nontumor lung, and blood. The study linked features of the TCR repertoire to counts of nonsynonymous mutations, which were determined by whole-exome sequencing of tumor tissue. At surgery, both alpha and beta chains were TCR-sequenced in under 250 tumor regions, approximately 64 matched nontumor lung samples and around 50 PBMC samples.

Receptor libraries were prepared by 5' RACE. The run used a NextSeq 500. The TCR library protocol attached a unique molecular identifier to each TCR cDNA molecule to allow correction of PCR and sequencing errors. The paper's processing steps were these. TCR identification, UMI-based error correction and CDR3 extraction were all carried out with Decombinator tools. TCRs above a frequency of 2 per 1,000, corresponding to the top 1% of the tumor frequency distribution, were defined as expanded. Renyi diversity was calculated using the R vegan package after each repertoire was subsampled 100 times to 5,000 TCRs. CDR3 similarity networks were built from amino acid triplet string-kernel similarity, connecting CDR3s with pairwise similarity above 0.82. TCRdb reran the public reads through fastp at Q25 and MiXCR, keeping productive beta chains. Rows are combined by CDR3 protein, so each entry shows the most common genes and DNA. TCRdb, not the authors, supplied the V and J calls. The table for this sample lists some 41,000 distinct CDR3 sequences; over 6.5% of them were counted only once. In total, the top ten clones hold around 43% of the sample.

The sample's time point label, decoded: sample taken at primary tumor resection. Samples were obtained from approximately 77 patients with early-stage, untreated non-small cell lung cancer from the lung TRACERx cohort. For TCR sequencing, whole RNA was extracted from tumor and nontumor lung tissue, or from cryopreserved PBMC samples, and no cell sorting was done. Only patients for whom sufficient RNA was available from at least two tumor regions were selected for TCR sequencing. The CDR3, cysteine through phenylalanine, is 13 amino acids long. The CDR3 DNA has 39 bases and is translated from base 1. The germline V gene encodes CDR1 SGHRS and CDR2 YFSETQ. V drops 0 bases and J drops 4 bases, leaving 5 bases in between. Beyond this particular receptor, the publication reports: Confirming at a functional level the hypothesis that regional TCRs recognize regional mutations was considered to require additional single-cell paired TCR alpha and beta sequencing. Ubiquitous expanded tumor TCRs were detected in blood more often at tumor resection than at routine follow-up.

The table lists this clonotype with many counts. This receptor's antigen is unknown. Base quality data are lacking; no much larger clone is found one base away. This clonotype was sampled from a female donor with early-stage non-small cell lung cancer. The sample in question was PBMCs, obtained at surgery. The chain couples TRBV5-1 to TRBJ1-5; the D gene is not confidently resolved. Here is the DNA: TGCGCCAGCAGCTTGGGGCGGAATCAGCCCCAGCATTTT. The resulting protein is CASSLGRNQPQHF.